The source of this T cell receptor beta chain is a study of PD-L1 blockade in urothelial cancer. The sample's time point: pretreatment peripheral blood. Profiled with immunoSEQ multiplex PCR; TCRdb holds only in-frame clones, not every one. The profile covers 90,000 or so clones, with roughly 90% appearing a single time and under 2% taken by the ten largest. Trimming took 3 bases from V and 3 from J; bases not matched to a gene: 3. This CDR3 contains 14 residues. The germline V gene has CDR1 MGHDK and CDR2 SYGVNS. Sequences were derived from PBMCs, sampled around atezolizumab (anti-PD-L1) treatment. The genes are TRBV25-1 and TRBJ1-1, with 8 bases matching TRBD1. This receptor was identified in a man aged 55 to 70 with urothelial cancer. Here the CDR3 reads CASSETGVYTEAFF. The CDR3 DNA is TGTGCCAGCAGTGAGACAGGGGTGTACACTGAAGCTTTCTTT.